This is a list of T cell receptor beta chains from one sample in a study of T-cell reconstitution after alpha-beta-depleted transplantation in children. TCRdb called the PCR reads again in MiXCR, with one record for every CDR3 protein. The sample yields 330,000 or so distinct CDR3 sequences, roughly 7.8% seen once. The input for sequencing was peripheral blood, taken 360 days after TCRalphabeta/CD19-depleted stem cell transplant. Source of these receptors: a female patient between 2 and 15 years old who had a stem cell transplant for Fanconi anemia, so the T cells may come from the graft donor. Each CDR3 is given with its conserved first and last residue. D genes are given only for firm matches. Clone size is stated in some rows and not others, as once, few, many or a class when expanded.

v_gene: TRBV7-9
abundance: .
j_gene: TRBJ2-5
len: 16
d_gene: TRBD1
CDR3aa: CASSPGAGGWLETQYF
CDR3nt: TGTGCCAGCAGCCCAGGGGCAGGGGGATGGTTGGAGACCCAGTACTTC

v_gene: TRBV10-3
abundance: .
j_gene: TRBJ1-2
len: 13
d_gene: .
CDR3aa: CAISSGHLYGYTF
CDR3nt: TGTGCCATCAGCTCCGGGCACCTCTATGGCTACACCTTC

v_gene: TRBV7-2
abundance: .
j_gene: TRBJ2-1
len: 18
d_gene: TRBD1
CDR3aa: CASSLAGDRGRLYNEQFF
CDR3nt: TGTGCCAGCAGCTTAGCGGGGGACAGGGGGCGGCTTTACAATGAGCAGTTCTTC

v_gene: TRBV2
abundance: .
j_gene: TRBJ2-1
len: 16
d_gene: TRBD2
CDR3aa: CASSSTSGDRYNEQFF
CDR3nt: TGTGCCAGCAGTTCGACTAGCGGGGATAGATACAATGAGCAGTTCTTC

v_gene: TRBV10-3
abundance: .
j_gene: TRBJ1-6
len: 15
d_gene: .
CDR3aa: CAISATGRENSPLHF
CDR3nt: TGTGCCATCAGTGCTACCGGGAGAGAGAATTCACCCCTCCACTTT

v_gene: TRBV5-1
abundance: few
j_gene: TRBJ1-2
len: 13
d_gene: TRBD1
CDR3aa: CASRQGSNYGYTF
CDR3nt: TGCGCCAGCAGACAGGGGTCTAACTATGGCTACACCTTC

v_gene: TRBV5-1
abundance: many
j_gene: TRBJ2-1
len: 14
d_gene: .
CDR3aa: CASMTLGGRNEQFF
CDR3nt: TGCGCCAGCATGACCTTGGGGGGACGCAATGAGCAGTTCTTC

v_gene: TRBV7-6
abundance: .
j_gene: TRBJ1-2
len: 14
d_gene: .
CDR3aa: CASSLGPNNYGYTF
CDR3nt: TGTGCCAGCAGCTTGGGCCCTAACAACTATGGCTACACCTTC

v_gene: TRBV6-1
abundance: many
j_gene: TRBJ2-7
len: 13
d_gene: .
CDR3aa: CASSEQPAYEQYF
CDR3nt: TGTGCCAGCAGTGAGCAGCCCGCCTACGAGCAGTACTTC

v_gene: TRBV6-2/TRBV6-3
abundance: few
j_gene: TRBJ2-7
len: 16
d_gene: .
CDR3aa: CASRGTLRKSSYEQYF
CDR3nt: TGTGCCAGCCGAGGTACTTTGCGGAAAAGCTCCTACGAGCAGTACTTC

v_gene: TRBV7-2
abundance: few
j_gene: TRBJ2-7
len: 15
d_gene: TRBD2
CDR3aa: CASSLGSSGGYEQYF
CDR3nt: TGTGCCAGCAGCTTAGGGTCTAGCGGGGGGTACGAGCAGTACTTC

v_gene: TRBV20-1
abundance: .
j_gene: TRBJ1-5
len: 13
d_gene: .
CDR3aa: CSASQGQNQPQHF
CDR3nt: TGCAGTGCTAGTCAGGGACAAAATCAGCCCCAGCATTTT

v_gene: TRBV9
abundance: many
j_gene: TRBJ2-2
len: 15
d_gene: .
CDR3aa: CASSAGSSNTGELFF
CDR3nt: TGTGCCAGCAGCGCCGGGAGTTCAAACACCGGGGAGCTGTTTTTT

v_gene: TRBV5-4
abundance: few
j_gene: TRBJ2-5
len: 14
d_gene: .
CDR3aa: CASSPLRTGETQYF
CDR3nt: TGTGCCAGCAGCCCCCTCCGGACCGGCGAGACCCAGTACTTC

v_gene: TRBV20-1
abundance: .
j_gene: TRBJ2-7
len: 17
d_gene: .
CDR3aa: CSAPGIAQSSLPYEQYF
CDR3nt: TGCAGTGCCCCCGGGATAGCCCAATCTTCCCTCCCCTACGAGCAGTACTTC

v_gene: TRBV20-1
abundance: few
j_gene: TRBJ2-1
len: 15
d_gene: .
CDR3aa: CSASRTPISYNEQFF
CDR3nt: TGCAGTGCTAGTCGAACTCCGATCTCCTACAATGAGCAGTTCTTC

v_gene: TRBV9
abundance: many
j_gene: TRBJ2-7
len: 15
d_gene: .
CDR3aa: CASSVGQSSSYEQYF
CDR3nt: TGTGCCAGCAGCGTAGGACAGTCGAGCTCCTACGAGCAGTACTTC

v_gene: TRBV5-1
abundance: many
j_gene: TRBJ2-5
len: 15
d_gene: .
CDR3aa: CASSRDTINQETQYF
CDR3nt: TGCGCCAGCAGCCGGGACACCATAAATCAAGAGACCCAGTACTTC

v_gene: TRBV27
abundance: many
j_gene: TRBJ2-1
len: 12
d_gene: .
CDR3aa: CASSPSADEQFF
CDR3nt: TGTGCCAGCAGCCCTTCTGCGGATGAGCAGTTCTTC

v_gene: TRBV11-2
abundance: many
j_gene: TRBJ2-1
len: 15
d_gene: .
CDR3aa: CASSVDPNLYNEQFF
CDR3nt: TGTGCCAGCAGCGTTGACCCAAACCTCTACAATGAGCAGTTCTTC

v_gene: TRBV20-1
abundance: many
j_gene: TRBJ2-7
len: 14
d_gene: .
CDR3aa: CSATPPGRAYEQYF
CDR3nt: TGCAGTGCCACCCCGCCGGGAAGGGCCTACGAGCAGTACTTC

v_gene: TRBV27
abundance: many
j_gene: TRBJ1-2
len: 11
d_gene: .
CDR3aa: CATTGGYGYTF
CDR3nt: TGTGCCACCACAGGAGGCTATGGCTACACCTTC

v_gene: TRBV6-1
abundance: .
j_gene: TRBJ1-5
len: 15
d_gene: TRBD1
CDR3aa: CASSLDRSSNQPQHF
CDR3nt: TGTGCCAGCAGCCTGGACAGGAGTAGCAATCAGCCCCAGCATTTT

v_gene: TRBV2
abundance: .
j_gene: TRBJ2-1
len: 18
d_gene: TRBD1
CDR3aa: CASSSPQGSHYYYNEQFF
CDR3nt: TGTGCCAGCAGTTCCCCACAGGGGAGCCACTACTACTACAATGAGCAGTTCTTC

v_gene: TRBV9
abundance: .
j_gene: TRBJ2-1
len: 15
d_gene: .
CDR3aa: CASSPGTGEGNEQFF
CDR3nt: TGTGCCAGCAGCCCGGGGACTGGTGAGGGCAATGAGCAGTTCTTC

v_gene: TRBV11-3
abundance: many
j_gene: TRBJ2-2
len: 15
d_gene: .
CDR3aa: CASSPNGVNTGELFF
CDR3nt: TGTGCCAGCAGCCCAAATGGGGTGAACACCGGGGAGCTGTTTTTT

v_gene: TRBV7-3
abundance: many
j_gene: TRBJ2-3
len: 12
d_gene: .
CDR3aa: CASSHRGDTQYF
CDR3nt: TGTGCCAGCAGCCACCGCGGGGATACGCAGTATTTT

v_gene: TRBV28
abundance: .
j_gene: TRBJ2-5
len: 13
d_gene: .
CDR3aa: CASSYLVPGSQYF
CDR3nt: TGTGCCAGCAGTTATCTAGTTCCGGGGTCCCAGTACTTC

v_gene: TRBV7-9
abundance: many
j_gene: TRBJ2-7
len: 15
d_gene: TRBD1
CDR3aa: CASSHHRDRGDEQYF
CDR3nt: TGTGCCAGCAGCCACCACAGGGACAGGGGAGACGAGCAGTACTTC

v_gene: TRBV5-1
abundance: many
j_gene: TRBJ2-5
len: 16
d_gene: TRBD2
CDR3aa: CASSLGSSGLQETQYF
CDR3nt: TGCGCCAGCAGCTTGGGTTCTAGCGGCCTCCAAGAGACCCAGTACTTC

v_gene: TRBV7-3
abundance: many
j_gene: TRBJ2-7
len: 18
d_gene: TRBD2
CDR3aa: CASSLKEGTSAWAYEQYF
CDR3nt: TGTGCCAGCAGCTTAAAGGAAGGGACTAGCGCGTGGGCCTACGAGCAGTACTTC

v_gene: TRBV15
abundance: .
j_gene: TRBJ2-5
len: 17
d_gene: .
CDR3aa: CATSRDLGLVGQETQYF
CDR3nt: TGTGCCACCAGCAGAGACCTCGGGTTGGTTGGGCAAGAGACCCAGTACTTC

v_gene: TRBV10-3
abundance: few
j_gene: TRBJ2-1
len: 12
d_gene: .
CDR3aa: CATLGLYNEQFF
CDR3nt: TGTGCCACCCTGGGGCTTTACAATGAGCAGTTCTTC

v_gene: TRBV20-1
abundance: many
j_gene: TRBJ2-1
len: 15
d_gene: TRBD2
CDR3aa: CSARQGAGTSREQFF
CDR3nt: TGCAGTGCTAGACAGGGAGCAGGGACTAGCCGGGAGCAGTTCTTC

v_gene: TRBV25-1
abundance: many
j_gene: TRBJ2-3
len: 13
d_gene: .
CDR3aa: CASSVTSTDTQYF
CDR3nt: TGTGCCAGCAGCGTCACTAGCACAGATACGCAGTATTTT

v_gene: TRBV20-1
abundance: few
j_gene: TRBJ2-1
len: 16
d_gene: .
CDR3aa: CSAFARGSNTVDEQFF
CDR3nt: TGCAGTGCTTTCGCAAGGGGGAGCAATACTGTGGATGAGCAGTTCTTC

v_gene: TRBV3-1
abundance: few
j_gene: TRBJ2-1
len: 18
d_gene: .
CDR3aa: CASSQVGGTSSSYNEQFF
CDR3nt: TGTGCCAGCAGCCAAGTGGGCGGGACATCGAGCTCCTACAATGAGCAGTTCTTC

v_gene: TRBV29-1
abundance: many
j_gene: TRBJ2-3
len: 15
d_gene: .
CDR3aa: CSVHIGTGSGDTQYF
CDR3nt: TGCAGCGTTCATATTGGGACGGGAAGCGGAGATACGCAGTATTTT

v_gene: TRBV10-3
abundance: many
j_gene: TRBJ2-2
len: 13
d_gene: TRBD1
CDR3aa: CATGQGVTGELFF
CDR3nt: TGTGCCACGGGACAGGGGGTCACCGGGGAGCTGTTTTTT

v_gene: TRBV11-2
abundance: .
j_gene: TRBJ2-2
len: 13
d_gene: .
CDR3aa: CASSFLMPGELFF
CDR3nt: TGTGCCAGCAGCTTCCTTATGCCCGGGGAGCTGTTTTTT

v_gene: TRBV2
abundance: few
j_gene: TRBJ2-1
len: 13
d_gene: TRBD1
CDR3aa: CASRWDRVNEQFF
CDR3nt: TGTGCCAGCAGATGGGACAGGGTGAATGAGCAGTTCTTC

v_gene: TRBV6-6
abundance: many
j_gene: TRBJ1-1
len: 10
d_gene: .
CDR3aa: CASSPTEAFF
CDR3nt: TGTGCCAGCAGCCCCACTGAAGCTTTCTTT

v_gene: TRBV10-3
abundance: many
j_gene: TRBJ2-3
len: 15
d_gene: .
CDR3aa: CAIRDSGPSTDTQYF
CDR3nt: TGTGCCATCAGAGATAGCGGCCCTAGCACAGATACGCAGTATTTT

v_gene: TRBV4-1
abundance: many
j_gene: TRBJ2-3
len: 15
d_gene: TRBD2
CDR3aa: CASSGRPSGRDTQYF
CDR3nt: TGCGCCAGCAGCGGTCGCCCTAGCGGGAGGGATACGCAGTATTTT

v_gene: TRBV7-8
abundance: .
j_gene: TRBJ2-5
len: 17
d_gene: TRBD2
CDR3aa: CASSLELAVRYQETQYF
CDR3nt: TGTGCCAGCAGCTTAGAACTAGCGGTGAGGTACCAAGAGACCCAGTACTTC

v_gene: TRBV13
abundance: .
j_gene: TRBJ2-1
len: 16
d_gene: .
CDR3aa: CASSPFRGIAYNEQFF
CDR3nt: TGTGCCAGCAGCCCCTTTCGGGGAATTGCCTACAATGAGCAGTTCTTC

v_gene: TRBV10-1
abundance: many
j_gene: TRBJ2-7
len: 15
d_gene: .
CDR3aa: CASSEFDGRLGEQYF
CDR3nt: TGCGCCAGCAGTGAGTTCGACGGACGGCTGGGGGAGCAGTACTTC

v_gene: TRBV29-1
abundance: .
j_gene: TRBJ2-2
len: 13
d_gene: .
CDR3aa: CSVVLANTGELFF
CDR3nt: TGCAGCGTTGTACTAGCGAACACCGGGGAGCTGTTTTTT

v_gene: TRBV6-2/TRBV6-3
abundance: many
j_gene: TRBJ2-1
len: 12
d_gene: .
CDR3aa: CASQRGFDEQFF
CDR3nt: TGTGCCAGCCAGAGGGGGTTCGATGAGCAGTTCTTC

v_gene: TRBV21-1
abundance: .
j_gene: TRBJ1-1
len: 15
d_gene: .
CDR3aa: CASSKVGGLNTEAFF
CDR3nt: TGTGCCAGCAGCAAAGTGGGGGGCTTGAACACTGAAGCTTTCTTT

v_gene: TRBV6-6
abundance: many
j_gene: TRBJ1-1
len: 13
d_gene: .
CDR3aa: CASSFKGRTEAFF
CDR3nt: TGTGCCAGCAGTTTCAAGGGTCGGACTGAAGCTTTCTTT

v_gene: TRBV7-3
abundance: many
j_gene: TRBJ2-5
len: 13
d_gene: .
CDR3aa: CASSLRPPETQYF
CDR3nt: TGTGCCAGCAGCTTAAGACCCCCAGAGACCCAGTACTTC

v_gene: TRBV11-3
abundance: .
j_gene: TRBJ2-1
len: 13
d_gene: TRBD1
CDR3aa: CASTRTGTNEQFF
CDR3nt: TGTGCCAGCACCCGGACAGGGACCAATGAGCAGTTCTTC

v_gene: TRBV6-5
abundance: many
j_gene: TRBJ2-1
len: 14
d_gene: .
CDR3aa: CASSYRNRVGEQFF
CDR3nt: TGTGCCAGCAGTTACCGGAACAGGGTAGGTGAGCAGTTCTTC

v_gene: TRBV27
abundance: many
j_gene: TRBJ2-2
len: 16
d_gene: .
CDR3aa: CASSLSATTYTGELFF
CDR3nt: TGTGCCAGCAGTTTATCGGCAACGACCTACACCGGGGAGCTGTTTTTT

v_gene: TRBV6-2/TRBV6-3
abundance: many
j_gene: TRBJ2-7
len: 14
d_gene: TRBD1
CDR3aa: CASSWGTGGYEQYF
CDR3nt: TGTGCCAGCAGTTGGGGGACAGGGGGATACGAGCAGTACTTC

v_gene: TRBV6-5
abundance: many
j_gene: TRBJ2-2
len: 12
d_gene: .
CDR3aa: CASRLGAGELFF
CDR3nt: TGTGCCAGCCGGTTGGGGGCCGGGGAGCTGTTTTTT

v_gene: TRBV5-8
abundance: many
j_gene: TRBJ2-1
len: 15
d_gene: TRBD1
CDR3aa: CASSLDQGDFNEQFF
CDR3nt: TGTGCCAGCAGCTTGGATCAGGGGGATTTCAATGAGCAGTTCTTC